The source of this TCR beta chain is a study of monozygotic twins with inflammatory bowel disease. General study findings and limits: Subtypes among T cells remained indistinguishable.

As concerns this clonotype: Its cognate antigen is unknown.

The CDR3 covers 14 residues. After skipping T cell sorting, the authors isolated total RNA from whole blood. Each UMI harboured a 6-nucleotide sample barcode and was appended via template switching. TCRdb reprocessed the 5' RACE reads and keeps a single row for each CDR3 protein, giving no DNA. In all, the sample yields about 330,000 distinct CDR3 sequences. This chain joins TRBV12-3 or TRBV12-4 and TRBJ2-2; TCRdb lists TRBD2, though no DNA is available to test this call. Sequenced sample: blood. The receptor's source is a human donor with ulcerative colitis or Crohn's disease, or a healthy co-twin of an affected twin (not recorded which). The CDR3 reads CATTRGSYTGELFF.